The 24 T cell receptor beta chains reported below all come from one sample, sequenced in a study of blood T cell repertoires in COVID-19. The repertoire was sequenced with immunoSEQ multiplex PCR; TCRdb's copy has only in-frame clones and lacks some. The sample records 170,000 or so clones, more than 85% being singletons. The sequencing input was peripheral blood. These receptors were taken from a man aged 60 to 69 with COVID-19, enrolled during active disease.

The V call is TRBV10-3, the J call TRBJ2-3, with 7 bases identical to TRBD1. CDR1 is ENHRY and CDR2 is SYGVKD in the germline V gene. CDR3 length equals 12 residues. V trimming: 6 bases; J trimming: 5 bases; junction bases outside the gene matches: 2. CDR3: CAISQGVDTQYF. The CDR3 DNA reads TGTGCCATCAGCCAGGGGGTAGATACGCAGTATTTT.

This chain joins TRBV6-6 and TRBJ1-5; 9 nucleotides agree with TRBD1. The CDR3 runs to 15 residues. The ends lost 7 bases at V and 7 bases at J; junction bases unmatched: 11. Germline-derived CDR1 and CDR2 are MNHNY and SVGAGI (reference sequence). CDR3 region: CASINGQGTSQPQHF. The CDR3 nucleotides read TGTGCCAGCATCAACGGACAGGGGACGAGCCAGCCCCAGCATTTT.

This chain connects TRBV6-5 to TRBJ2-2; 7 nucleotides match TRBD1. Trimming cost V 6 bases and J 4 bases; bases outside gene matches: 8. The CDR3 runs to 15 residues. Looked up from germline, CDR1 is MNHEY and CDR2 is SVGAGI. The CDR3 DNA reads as TGTGCCAGCAGAGCCACTGACAGGGTCACCGGGGAGCTGTTTTTT. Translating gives CASRATDRVTGELFF.

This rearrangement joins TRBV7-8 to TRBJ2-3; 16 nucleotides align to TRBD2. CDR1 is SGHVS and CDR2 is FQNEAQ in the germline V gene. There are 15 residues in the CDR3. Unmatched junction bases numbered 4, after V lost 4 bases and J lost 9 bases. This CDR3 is CASSSQGLAGGTQYF. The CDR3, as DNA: TGTGCCAGCAGCTCGCAGGGACTAGCGGGAGGGACGCAGTATTTT.

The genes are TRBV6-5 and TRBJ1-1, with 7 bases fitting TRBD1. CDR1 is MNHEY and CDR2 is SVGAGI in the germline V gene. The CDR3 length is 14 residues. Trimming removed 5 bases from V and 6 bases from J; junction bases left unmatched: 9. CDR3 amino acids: CASSTNNRGSEAFF. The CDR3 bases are TGTGCCAGCAGTACGAATAACAGGGGATCTGAAGCTTTCTTT.

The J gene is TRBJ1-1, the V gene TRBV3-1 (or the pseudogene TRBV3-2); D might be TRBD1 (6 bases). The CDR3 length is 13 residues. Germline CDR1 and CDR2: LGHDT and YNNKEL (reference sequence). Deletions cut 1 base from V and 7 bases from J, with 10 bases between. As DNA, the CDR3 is TGTGCCAGCAGCCAAGGGGACACCGTTGAAGCTTTCTTT. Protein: CASSQGDTVEAFF.

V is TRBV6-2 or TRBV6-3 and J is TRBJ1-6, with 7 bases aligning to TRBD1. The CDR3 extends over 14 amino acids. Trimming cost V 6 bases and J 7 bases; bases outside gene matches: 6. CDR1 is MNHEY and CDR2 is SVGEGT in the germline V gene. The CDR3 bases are TGTGCCAGCAGCACCGACAGGGAAAATTCACCCCTCCACTTT. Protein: CASSTDRENSPLHF.

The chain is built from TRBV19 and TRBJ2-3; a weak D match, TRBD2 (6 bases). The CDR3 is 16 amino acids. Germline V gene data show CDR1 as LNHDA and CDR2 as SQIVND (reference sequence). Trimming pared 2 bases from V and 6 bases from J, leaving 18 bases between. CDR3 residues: CASSIPRLGGRDTQYF. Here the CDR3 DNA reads TGTGCCAGTAGTATACCGCGGTTGGGAGGACGGGATACGCAGTATTTT.

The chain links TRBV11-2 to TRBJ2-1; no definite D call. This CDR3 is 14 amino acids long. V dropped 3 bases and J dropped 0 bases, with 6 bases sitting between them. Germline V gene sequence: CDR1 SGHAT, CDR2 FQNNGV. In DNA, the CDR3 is TGTGCCAGCAGCTTCGATAGCTCCTACAATGAGCAGTTCTTC. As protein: CASSFDSSYNEQFF.

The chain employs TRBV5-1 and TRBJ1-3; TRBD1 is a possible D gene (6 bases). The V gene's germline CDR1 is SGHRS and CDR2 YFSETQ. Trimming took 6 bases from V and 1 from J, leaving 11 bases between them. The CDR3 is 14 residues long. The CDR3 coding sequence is TGCGCCAGCAAACAGGGACAATCTGGAAACACCATATATTTT. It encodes CASKQGQSGNTIYF.

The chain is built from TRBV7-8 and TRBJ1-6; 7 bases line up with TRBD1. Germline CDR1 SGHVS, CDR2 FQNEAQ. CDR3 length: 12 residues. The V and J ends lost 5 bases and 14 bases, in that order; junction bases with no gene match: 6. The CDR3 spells CASSQATGSLHF. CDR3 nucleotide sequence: TGTGCCAGCAGCCAAGCGACAGGGTCCCTCCACTTT.

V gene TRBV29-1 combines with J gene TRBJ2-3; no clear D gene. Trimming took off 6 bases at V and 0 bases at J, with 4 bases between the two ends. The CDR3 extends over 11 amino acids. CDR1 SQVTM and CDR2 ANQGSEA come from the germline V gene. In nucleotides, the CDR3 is TGCAGCGTGCTAAGCACAGATACGCAGTATTTT. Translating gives CSVLSTDTQYF.

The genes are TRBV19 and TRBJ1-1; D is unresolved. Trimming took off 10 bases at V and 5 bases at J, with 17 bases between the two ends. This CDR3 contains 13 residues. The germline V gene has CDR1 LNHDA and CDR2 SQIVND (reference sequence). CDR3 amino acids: CATLIRGGTEAFF. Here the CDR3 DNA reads TGTGCCACCTTAATCCGGGGAGGGACTGAAGCTTTCTTT.

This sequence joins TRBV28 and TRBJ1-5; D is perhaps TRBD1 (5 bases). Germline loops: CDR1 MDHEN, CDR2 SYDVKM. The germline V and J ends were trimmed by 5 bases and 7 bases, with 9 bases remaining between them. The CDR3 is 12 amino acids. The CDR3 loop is CASSTRTQPQHF. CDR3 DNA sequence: TGTGCCAGCAGTACCCGGACACAGCCCCAGCATTTT. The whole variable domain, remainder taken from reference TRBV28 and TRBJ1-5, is DVKVTQSSRYLVKRTGEKVFLECVQDMDHENMFWYRQDPGLGLRLIYFSYDVKMKEKGDIPEGYSVSREKKERFSLILESASTNQTSMYLCASSTRTQPQHFGDGTRLSIL.

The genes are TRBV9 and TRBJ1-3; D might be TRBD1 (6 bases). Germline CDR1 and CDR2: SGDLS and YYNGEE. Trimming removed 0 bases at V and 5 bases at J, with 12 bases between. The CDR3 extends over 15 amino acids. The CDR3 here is CASSVDGGVRNTIYF. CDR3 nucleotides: TGTGCCAGCAGCGTAGATGGGGGCGTAAGAAACACCATATATTTT. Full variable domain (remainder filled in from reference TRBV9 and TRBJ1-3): DSGVTQTPKHLITATGQRVTLRCSPRSGDLSVYWYQQSLDQGLQFLIQYYNGEERAKGNILERFSAQQFPDLHSELNLSSLELGDSALYFCASSVDGGVRNTIYFGEGSWLTVV.

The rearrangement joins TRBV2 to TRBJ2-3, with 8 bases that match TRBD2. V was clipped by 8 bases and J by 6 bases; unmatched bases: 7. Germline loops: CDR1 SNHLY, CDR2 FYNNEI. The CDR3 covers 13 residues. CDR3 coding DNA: TGTGCCAGCGAGCAGCGGGGGTTTGATACGCAGTATTTT. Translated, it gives CASEQRGFDTQYF.

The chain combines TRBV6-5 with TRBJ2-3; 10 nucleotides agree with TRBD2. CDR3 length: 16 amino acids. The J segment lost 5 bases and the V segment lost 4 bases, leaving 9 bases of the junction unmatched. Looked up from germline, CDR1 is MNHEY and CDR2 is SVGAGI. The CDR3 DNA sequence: TGTGCCAGCAGTTTCACCGGGACTAGCGCGCGAGATACGCAGTATTTT. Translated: CASSFTGTSARDTQYF.

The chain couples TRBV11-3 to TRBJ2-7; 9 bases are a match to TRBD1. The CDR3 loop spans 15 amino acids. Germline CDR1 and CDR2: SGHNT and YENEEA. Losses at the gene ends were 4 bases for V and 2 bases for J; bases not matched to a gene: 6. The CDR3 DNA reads TGTGCCAGCAGCTCGCGGGACAGGGCACCCTACGAGCAGTACTTC. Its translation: CASSSRDRAPYEQYF.

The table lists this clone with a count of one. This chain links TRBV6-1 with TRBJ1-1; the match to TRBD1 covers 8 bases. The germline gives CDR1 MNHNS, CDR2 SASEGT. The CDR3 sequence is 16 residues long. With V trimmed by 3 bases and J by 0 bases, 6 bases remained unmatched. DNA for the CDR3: TGTGCCAGCAGTGAGGGACAGGCGATTATGAACACTGAAGCTTTCTTT. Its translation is CASSEGQAIMNTEAFF.

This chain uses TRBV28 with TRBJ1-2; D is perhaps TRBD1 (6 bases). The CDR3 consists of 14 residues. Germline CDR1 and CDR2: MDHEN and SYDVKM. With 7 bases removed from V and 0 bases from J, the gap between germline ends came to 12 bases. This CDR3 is CASITGTANYGYTF. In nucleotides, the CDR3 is TGTGCCAGCATAACAGGGACCGCTAACTATGGCTACACCTTC.

CDR3 amino acids: CASSPSLVAGDNEQFF. Here the CDR3 DNA reads TGTGCCAGCTCACCATCCCTAGTAGCGGGAGACAATGAGCAGTTCTTC. This chain links TRBV18 with TRBJ2-1, with 9 bases that match TRBD2. V gave up 2 bases and J gave up 5 bases; unmatched junction bases: 7. Germline values: CDR1 KGHSH, CDR2 LQKENI. The CDR3 covers 16 residues.

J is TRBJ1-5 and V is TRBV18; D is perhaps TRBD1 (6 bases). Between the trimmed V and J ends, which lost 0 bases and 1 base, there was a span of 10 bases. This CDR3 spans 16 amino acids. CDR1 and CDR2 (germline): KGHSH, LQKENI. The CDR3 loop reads CASSPPGGASNQPQHF. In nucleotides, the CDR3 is TGTGCCAGCTCACCACCGGGGGGGGCCAGCAATCAGCCCCAGCATTTT.

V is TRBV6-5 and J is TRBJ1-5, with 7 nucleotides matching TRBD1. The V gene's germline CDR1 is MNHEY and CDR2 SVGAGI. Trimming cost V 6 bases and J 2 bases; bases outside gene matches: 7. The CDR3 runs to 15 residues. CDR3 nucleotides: TGTGCCAGCAGCAACACAGGGGTTGGCAATCAGCCCCAGCATTTT. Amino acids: CASSNTGVGNQPQHF.

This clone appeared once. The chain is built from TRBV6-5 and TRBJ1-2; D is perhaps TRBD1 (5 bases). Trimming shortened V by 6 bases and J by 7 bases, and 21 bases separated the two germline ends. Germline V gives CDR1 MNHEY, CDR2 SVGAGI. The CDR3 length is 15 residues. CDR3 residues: CASRLQGAASAGYTF. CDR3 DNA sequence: TGTGCCAGCAGGCTCCAGGGTGCCGCATCCGCTGGCTACACCTTC.